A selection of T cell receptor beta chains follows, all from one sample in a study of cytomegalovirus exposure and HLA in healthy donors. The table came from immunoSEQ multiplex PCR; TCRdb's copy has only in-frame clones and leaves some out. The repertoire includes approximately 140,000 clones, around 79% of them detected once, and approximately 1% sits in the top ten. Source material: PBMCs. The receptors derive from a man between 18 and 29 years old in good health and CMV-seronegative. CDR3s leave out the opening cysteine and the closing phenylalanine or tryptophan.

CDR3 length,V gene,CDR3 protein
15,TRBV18,ASSPRTGGSLGTEAF
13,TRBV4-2,ASSQDWGEATEAF
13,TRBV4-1,ASSQGQGASYEQY
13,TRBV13,ASSPFGRGNTEAF
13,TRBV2,ASSDQGADNSPLH
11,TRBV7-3,ASSLTAGGKMD
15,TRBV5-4,ASSFGTGGSGNQPQH
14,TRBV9,ASSVGTGPQRGELF
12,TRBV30,AWNTGTGNTEAF
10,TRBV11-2,ASSRDSYEQY
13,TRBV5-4,ASSWEGGFDSPLH
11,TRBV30,AWSPGSSYEQY
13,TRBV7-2,ASSLRTGELAEQY
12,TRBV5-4,ASSSTDSGNTIY
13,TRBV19,ASSLQGGGLNEQF
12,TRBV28,ASGSLRGARGYT
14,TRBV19,ASSIRVASSYNEQF
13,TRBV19,ASSILTGVNEKLF
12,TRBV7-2,ASSSRAGGYGYT
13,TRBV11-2,ASSLRTQGNSPLH
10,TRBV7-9,ASSLPGGEQY
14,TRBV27,ASSLKHSSYNSPLH
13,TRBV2,ASLPRGVLHNEQF
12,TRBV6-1,ASSFSLSTDTQY
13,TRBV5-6,ASSFSFPGDTEAF
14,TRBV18,ASSPWDTKRSYEQY
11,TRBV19,ASSIGQGYEQY
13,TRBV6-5,ASSYSTGFTYEQY
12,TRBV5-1,ASKGTGSFGEQY